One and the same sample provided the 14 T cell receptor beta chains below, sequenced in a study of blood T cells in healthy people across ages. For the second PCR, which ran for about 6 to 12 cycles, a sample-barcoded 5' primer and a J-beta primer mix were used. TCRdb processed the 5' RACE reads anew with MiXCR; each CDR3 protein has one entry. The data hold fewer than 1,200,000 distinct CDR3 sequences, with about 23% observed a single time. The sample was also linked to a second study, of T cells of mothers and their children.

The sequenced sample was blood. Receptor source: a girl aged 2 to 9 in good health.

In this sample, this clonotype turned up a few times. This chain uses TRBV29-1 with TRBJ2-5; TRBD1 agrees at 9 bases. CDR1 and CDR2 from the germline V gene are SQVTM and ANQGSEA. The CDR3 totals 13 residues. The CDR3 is CTGGQGGGETQYF. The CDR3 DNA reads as TGCACGGGGGGACAGGGTGGAGGAGAGACCCAGTACTTC.

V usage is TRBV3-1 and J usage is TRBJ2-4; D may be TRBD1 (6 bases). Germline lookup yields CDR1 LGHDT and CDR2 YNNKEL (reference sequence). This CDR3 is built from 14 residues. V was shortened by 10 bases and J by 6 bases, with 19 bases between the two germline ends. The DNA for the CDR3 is TGTGCCACCGCGGATCAGGGGTTAGCAAACATTCAGTACTTC. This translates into CATADQGLANIQYF. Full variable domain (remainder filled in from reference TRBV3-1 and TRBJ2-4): DTAVSQTPKYLVTQMGNDKSIKCEQNLGHDTMYWYKQDSKKFLKIMFSYNNKELIINETVPNRFSPKSPDKAHLNLHINSLELGDSAVYFCATADQGLANIQYFGAGTRLSVL.

CDR3 residues: CASSQDRGNGEGYTF. As DNA, the CDR3 is TGCGCCAGCAGCCAAGATCGGGGAAACGGGGAAGGCTACACCTTC. The chain uses TRBV4-3 and TRBJ1-2; D is uncertain. The CDR3 spans 15 residues. Trimming stripped 0 bases from V and 8 bases from J, with 16 bases between. CDR1 and CDR2 (germline): LGHNA, YSLEER.

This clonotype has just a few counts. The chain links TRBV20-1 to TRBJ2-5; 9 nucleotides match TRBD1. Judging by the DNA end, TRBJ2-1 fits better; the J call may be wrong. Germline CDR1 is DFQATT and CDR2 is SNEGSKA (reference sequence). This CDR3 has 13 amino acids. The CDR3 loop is CSASRDREGEQFF. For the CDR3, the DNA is TGCAGTGCTTCCCGGGACAGGGAAGGTGAGCAGTTCTTC.

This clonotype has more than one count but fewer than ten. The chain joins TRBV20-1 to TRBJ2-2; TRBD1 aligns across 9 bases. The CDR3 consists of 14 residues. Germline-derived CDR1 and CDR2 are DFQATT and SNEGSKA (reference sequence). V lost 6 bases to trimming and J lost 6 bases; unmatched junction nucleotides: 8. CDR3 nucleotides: TGCAGTGCCATTAAACAGGGGGCGGCCGGGGAGCTGTTTTTT. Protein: CSAIKQGAAGELFF.

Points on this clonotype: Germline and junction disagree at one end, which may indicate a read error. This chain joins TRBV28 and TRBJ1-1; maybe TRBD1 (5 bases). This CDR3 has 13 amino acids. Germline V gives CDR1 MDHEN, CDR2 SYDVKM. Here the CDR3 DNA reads TGTGCCAGCAGTTCAGGGTTGAACACTGTAGCTTTCTTT. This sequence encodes CASSSGLNTVAFF. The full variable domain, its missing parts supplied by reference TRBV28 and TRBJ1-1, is DVKVTQSSRYLVKRTGEKVFLECVQDMDHENMFWYRQDPGLGLRLIYFSYDVKMKEKGDIPEGYSVSREKKERFSLILESASTNQTSMYLCASSSGLNTVAFFGQGTRLTVV.

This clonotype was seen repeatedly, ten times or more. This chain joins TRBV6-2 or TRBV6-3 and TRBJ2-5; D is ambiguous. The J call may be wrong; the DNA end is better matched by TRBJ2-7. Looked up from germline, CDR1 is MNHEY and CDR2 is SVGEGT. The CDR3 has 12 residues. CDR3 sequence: CASSWNLYEQYF. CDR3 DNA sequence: TGTGCCAGCAGTTGGAACCTCTACGAGCAGTACTTC.

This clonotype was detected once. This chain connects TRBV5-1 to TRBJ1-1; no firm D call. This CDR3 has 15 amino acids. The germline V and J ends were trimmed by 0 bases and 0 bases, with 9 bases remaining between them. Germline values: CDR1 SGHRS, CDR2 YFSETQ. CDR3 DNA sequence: TGCGCCAGCAGCTTGGAGTCAGGATTGAACACTGAAGCTTTCTTT. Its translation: CASSLESGLNTEAFF.

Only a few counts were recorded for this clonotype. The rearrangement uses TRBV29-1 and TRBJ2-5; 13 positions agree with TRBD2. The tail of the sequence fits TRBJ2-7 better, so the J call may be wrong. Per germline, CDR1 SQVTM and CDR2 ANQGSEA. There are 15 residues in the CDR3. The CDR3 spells CSVALGLAGEGEQYF. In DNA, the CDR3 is TGCAGCGTTGCCCTTGGACTAGCGGGAGAGGGCGAGCAGTACTTC.

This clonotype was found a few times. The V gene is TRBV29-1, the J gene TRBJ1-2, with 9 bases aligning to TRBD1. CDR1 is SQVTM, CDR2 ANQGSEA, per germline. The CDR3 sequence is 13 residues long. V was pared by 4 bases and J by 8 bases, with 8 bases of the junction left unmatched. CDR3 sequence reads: CSVAGTGSGGYTF. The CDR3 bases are TGCAGCGTTGCGGGGACAGGGTCCGGGGGCTACACCTTC.

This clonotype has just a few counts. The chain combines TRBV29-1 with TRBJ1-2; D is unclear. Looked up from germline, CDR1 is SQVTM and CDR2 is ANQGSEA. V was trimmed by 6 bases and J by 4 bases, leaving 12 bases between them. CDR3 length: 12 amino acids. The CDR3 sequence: CSVPDGLYGYTF. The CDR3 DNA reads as TGCAGCGTCCCGGACGGACTCTATGGCTACACCTTC.

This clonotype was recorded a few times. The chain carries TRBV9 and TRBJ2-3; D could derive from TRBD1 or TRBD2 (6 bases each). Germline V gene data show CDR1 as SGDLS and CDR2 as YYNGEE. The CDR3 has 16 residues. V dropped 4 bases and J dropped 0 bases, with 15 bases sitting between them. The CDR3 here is CASSREGGLSTDTQYF. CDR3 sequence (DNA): TGTGCCAGCAGCCGAGAAGGGGGGTTAAGCACAGATACGCAGTATTTT. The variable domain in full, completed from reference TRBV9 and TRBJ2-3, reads DSGVTQTPKHLITATGQRVTLRCSPRSGDLSVYWYQQSLDQGLQFLIQYYNGEERAKGNILERFSAQQFPDLHSELNLSSLELGDSALYFCASSREGGLSTDTQYFGPGTRLTVL.

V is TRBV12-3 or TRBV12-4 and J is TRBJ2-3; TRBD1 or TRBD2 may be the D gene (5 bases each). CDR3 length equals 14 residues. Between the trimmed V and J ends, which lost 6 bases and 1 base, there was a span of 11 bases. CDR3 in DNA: TGTGCCAGCAGCCCGGGACCCCGCACAGATACGCAGTATTTT. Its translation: CASSPGPRTDTQYF.

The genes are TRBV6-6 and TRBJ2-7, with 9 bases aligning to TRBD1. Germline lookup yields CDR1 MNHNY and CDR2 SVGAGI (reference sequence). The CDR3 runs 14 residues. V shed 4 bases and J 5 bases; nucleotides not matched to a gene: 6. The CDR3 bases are TGTGCCAGCAGTTGGACGGGACAGGGTCACGAGCAGTACTTC. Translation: CASSWTGQGHEQYF.